The present entry profiles one TCR beta chain with its context. How the authors handled the data: Reference gene primer amplification yielded estimated nucleated cell counts. The assay was immunoSEQ multiplex PCR, and TCRdb's table has in-frame clones only and misses some. D and trimming were read from the DNA, whereas the V and J calls and clone size are those reported in that table. The sample has under 300,000 clones; 70% to 90% are singletons. Between the trimmed V and J ends, which lost 0 bases and 2 bases, there was a span of 8 bases. The length of the CDR3 is 14 residues. The germline gives CDR1 SGHNT, CDR2 YYREEE (reference sequence). The data were obtained in a study of blood T cell repertoires in COVID-19. Study summary: The United States, Italy and Spain were the sources of the acute and convalescent COVID-19 samples. Sources were T cells, B-cell-depleted T cells, or PBMCs; the material itself was cDNA or gDNA.

The clonotype originates from a man aged 55 to 70 who had recovered from COVID-19. J is TRBJ1-2 and V is TRBV5-4; TRBD1 might be the D (6 bases). Input material: peripheral blood. CDR3 DNA sequence: TGTGCCAGCAGCTTGGATGGACAGAACTATGGCTACACCTTC. This translates into CASSLDGQNYGYTF.